This entry is about one TCR beta chain. Its matching antigen is unknown. This CDR3 spans 14 amino acids. V lost 4 bases to trimming and J lost 4 bases; unmatched junction nucleotides: 4. The sample is drawn from a study of response to subunit inactivated influenza vaccine. Notes on the study in general: Each seasonal influenza vaccination recruits few new T cells, the authors suggested.

TCRdb re-derived calls from the RT-PCR reads in MiXCR, one entry per CDR3 protein. The sample carries approximately 500,000 distinct CDR3 sequences, roughly 13% recorded once. V usage is TRBV12-3 or TRBV12-4 and J usage is TRBJ2-1, with TRBD1 identical over 7 bases. The receptor comes from a man in his forties or fifties who received an inactivated influenza vaccine. The sample here was PBMCs from blood, taken roughly 6 weeks after vaccination. The CDR3 DNA follows: TGTGCCAGCAGTTCGGGACAGATGTACAATGAGCAGTTCTTC. Protein product: CASSSGQMYNEQFF.